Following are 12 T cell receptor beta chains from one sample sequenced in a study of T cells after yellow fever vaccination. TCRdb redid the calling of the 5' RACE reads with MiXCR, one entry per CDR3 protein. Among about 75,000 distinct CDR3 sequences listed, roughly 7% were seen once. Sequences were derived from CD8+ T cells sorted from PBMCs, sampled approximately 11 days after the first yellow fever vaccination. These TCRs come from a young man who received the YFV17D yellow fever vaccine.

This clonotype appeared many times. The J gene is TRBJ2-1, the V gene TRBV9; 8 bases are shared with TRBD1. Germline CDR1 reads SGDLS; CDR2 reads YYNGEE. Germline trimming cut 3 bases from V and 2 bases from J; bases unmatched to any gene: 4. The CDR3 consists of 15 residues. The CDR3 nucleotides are TGTGCCAGCAGCGAAAGACAGGGGCCCTACAATGAGCAGTTCTTC. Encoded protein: CASSERQGPYNEQFF.

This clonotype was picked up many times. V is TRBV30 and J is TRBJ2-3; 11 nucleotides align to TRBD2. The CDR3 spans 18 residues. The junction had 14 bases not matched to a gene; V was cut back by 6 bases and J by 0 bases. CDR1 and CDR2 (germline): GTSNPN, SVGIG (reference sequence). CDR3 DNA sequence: TGTGCCTGCTACCTAGCCCTGGGACTAGCGGAAAGCACAGATACGCAGTATTTT. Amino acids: CACYLALGLAESTDTQYF.

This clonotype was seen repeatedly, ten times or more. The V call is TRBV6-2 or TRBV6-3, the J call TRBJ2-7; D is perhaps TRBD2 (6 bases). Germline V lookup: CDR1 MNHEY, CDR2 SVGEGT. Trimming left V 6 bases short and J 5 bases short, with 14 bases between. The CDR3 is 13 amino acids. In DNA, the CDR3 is TGTGCCAGCAGGCGGACTATTTTCCACGAGCAGTACTTC. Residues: CASRRTIFHEQYF.

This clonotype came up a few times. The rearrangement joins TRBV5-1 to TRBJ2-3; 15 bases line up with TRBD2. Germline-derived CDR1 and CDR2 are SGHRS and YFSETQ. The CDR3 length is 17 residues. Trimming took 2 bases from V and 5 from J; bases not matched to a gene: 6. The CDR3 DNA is TGCGCCAGCAGCTTTGGACTAGCGGGGGGGCCGGAAGATACGCAGTATTTT. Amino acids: CASSFGLAGGPEDTQYF.

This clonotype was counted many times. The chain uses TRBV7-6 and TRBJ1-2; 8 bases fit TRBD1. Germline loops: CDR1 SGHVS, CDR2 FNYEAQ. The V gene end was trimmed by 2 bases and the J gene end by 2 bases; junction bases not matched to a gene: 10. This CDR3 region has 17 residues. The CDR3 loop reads CASSLSPDREENYGYTF. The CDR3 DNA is TGTGCCAGCAGCTTAAGTCCGGACAGGGAAGAGAACTATGGCTACACCTTC.

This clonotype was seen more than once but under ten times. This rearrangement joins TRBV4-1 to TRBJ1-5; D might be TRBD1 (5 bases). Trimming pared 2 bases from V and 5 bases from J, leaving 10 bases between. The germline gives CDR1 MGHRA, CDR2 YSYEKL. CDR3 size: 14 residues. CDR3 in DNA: TGCGCCAGCAGCCAAACACGGGGGGATCAGCCCCAGCATTTT. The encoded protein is CASSQTRGDQPQHF.

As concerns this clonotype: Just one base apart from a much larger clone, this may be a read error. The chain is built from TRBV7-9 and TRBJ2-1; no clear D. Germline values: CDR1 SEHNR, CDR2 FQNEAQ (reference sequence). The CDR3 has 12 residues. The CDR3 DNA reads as TGTGCCAGCCACGCGGCTTACAATGAGCTGTTCTTC. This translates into CASHAAYNELFF.

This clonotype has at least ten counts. CDR3 residues: CASSFRQGHYGYTF. The CDR3, as DNA: TGTGCCAGCAGTTTTCGACAGGGACACTATGGCTACACCTTC. The chain links TRBV6-5 to TRBJ1-2; 7 nucleotides match TRBD1. Germline-derived CDR1 and CDR2 are MNHEY and SVGAGI. The CDR3 runs 14 residues. Germline trimming cut 4 bases from V and 3 bases from J; bases unmatched to any gene: 5.

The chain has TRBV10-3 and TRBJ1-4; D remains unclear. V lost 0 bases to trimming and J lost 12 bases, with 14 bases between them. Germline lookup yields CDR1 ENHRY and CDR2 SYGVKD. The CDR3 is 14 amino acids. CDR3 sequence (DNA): TGTGCCATCAGTGAGTCGATGGCAGAGGAGGAACTGTTTTTT. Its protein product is CAISESMAEEELFF.

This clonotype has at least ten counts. The CDR3 spells CASSLSGNYGYTF. The CDR3 nucleotides are TGTGCCAGCAGTTTATCAGGAAACTATGGCTACACCTTC. V is TRBV27 and J is TRBJ1-2; D remains unclear. Germline CDR1 is MNHEY and CDR2 is SMNVEV (reference sequence). This CDR3 comprises 13 residues. Trimming removed 0 bases from V and 2 bases from J, with 4 bases in between.

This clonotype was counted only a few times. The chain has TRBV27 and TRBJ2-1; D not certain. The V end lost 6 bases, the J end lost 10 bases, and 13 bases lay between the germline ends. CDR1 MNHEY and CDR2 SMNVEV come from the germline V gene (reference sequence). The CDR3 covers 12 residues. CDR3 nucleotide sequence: TGTGCCAGCAGGTCACGTACAACGGAGCAGTTCTTC. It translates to CASRSRTTEQFF.

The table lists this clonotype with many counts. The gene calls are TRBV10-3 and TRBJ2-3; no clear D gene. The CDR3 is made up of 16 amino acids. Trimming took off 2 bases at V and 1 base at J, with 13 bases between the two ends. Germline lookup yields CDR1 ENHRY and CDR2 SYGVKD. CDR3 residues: CAISERETMGTDTQYF. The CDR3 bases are TGTGCCATCAGTGAGAGAGAGACGATGGGCACAGATACGCAGTATTTT.